The clone carrying this T cell receptor beta chain was observed a handful of times. It was with unique molecular identifiers that the TCRbeta library was prepared. MiXCR, run by TCRdb on the PCR reads, gives a single entry per CDR3 protein. The table lists about 600,000 distinct CDR3 sequences, 10% of them singletons. These data belong to a study of T-cell reconstitution after alpha-beta-depleted transplantation in children. Trimming took 3 bases from V and 3 from J; bases not matched to a gene: 5. Germline V CDR1 and CDR2: DFQATT, SNEGSKA (reference sequence). The CDR3 is made up of 14 amino acids. Sequencing used PBMCs from the stem cell graft donor, obtained from the stem cell graft. The sequence was obtained from a human donor who donated a stem cell graft to a child with acute myeloid leukemia. The genes are TRBV20-1 and TRBJ2-1, with 7 bases identical to TRBD2. The CDR3 sequence is CSARSRDYYNEQFF. In nucleotides, the CDR3 is TGCAGTGCTAGGTCACGGGACTACTACAATGAGCAGTTCTTC.